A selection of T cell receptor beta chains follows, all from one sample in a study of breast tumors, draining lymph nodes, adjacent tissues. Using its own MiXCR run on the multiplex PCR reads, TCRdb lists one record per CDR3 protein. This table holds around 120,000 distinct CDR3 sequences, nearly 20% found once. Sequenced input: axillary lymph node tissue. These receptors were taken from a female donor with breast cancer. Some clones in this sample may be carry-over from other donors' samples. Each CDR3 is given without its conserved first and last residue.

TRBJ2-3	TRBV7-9	ASSQPGTVIDTQY
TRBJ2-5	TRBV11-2	ASSLTGLAGRETQY
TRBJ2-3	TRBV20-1	SAQMSGQADTQY
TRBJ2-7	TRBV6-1	ASSESQVAYEQY
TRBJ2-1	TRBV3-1	ASSHTLDDNEQF
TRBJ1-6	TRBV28	ASSTPRRQINNSPLH
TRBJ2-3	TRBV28	ASSFGGPNTQY
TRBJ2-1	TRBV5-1	ASSLAASGLAVYNEQF
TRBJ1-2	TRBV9	ASSETGGSFGYT
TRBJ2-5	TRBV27	ASRGLAEETQY
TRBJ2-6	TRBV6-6	ASRPDRDSGANVLT
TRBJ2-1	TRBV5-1	ASSLIGERNEQF
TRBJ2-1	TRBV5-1	ASSLELPYNEQF
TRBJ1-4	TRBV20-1	SARAGGNEKLF
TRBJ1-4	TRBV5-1	ASSAGPGEKLF
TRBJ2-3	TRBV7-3	ASSLTSGRAADTQY
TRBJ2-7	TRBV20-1	SALHGTMDEQY
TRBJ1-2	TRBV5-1	ASSGNRGLDYGYT
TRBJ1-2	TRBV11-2	ASSPRTGETPGYT
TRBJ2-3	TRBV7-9	ASSRNGDTQY
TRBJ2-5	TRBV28	ASSALAGASETQY
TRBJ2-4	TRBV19	ASSHSGQSRLAKNIQY
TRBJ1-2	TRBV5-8	ASSFRGQGRSNYGYT
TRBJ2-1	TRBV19	ASGAYNEQF
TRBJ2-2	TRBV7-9	ASSFSTGELF
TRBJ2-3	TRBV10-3	AIQSSGATDTQY
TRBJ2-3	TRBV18	ASSPEGYTDTQY
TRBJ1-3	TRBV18	ASSPPQGLSGNTIY
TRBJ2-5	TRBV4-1	ASSQEDLAGTETQY
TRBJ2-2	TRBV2	ASSPHRRTKNTGELF
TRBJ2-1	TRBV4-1	ASGQHRGSYNEQF
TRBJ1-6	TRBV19	ASSHTGRGSSYNSPLH
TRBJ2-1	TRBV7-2	ASSTGVGYNEQF
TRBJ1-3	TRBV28	ASSLYTLGITSGNTIY
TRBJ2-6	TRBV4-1	ASSLGQGNSGANVLT
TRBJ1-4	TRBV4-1	ASSQDRTQGSEKLF
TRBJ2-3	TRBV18	ASSPPRLAGGDTQY